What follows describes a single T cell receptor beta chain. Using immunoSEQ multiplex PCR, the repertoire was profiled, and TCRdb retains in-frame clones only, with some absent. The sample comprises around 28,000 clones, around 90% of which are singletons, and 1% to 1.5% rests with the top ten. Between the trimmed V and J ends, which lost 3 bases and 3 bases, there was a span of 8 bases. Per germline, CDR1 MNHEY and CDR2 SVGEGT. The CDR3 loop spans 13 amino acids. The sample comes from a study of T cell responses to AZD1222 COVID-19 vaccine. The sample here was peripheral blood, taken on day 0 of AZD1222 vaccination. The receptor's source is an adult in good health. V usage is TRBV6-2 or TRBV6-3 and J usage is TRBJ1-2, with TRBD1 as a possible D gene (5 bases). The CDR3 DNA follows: TGTGCCAGCAGTTATCAGGGAGACTATGGCTACACCTTC. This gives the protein CASSYQGDYGYTF.